Listed below are T cell receptor beta chains from one sample, sequenced in a study of control samples from healthy donors and cancer patients. Clones were sequenced by immunoSEQ multiplex PCR, and TCRdb holds only the in-frame ones, with some missing. The table includes under 200,000 clones, 75% to 95% detected once. The specimen sequenced was blood. The receptor source for this set is a woman between 25 and 40 years old in good health. CDR3s include the opening cysteine and the closing phenylalanine or tryptophan. Each record gives: CDR3 length, J gene, V gene, CDR3 protein.

12	TRBJ2-7	TRBV28	CAIERSGYEQYF
13	TRBJ2-7	TRBV3-1/TRBV3-2	CASSQTSSYEQYF
14	TRBJ2-3	TRBV9	CASSVTRGTDTQYF
12	TRBJ2-1	TRBV3-1/TRBV3-2	CASSQARNEQFF
15	TRBJ1-4	TRBV7-2	CASSTTGATNEKLFF
15	TRBJ2-1	TRBV7-7	CASSSLAGGYNEQFF
13	TRBJ2-3	TRBV3-1/TRBV3-2	CASSQAGTDTQYF
15	TRBJ1-2	TRBV24-1	CATSGFTETNYGYTF
12	TRBJ2-7	TRBV7-3	CASSSTGSEQYF
14	TRBJ2-3	TRBV27	CASRDRVVADTQYF
11	TRBJ1-4	TRBV6-6	CASSPDLKLFF
15	TRBJ2-2	TRBV5-1	CASSRMGPNTGELFF
13	TRBJ2-7	TRBV5-1	CASSLDGDYEQYF
14	TRBJ1-4	TRBV12-2	CASRAEALNEKLFF
15	TRBJ2-6	TRBV19	CASSISGSGANVLTF
15	TRBJ1-5	TRBV28	CASSLSGRDGQPQHF
15	TRBJ1-5	TRBV4-2	CASSQAPALNQPQHF
14	TRBJ1-2	TRBV9	CASSVAEENYGYTF
11	TRBJ2-1	TRBV4-1	CASGHYNEQFF
15	TRBJ1-1	TRBV7-2	CASSINPGRNTEAFF
17	TRBJ2-3	TRBV7-8	CASSLGGRGPSTDTQYF
14	TRBJ1-5	TRBV14	CASSQGGGNQPQHF